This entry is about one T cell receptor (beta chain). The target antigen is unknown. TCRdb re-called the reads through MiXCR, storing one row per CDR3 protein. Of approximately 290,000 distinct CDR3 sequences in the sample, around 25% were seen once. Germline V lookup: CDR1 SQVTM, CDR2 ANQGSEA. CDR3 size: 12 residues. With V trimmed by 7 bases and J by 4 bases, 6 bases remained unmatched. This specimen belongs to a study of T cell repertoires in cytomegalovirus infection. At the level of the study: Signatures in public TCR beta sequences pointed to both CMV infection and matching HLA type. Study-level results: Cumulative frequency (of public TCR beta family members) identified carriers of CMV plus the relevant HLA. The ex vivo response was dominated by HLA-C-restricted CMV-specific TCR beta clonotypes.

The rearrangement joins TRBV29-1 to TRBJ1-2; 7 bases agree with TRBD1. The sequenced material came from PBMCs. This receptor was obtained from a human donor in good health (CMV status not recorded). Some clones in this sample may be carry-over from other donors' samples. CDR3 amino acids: CSAQGTAYGYTF. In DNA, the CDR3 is TGCAGCGCCCAAGGGACAGCCTATGGCTACACCTTC.